This TCR beta chain was identified during a study of blood T cell repertoires in COVID-19. The wider study: The analysed material was cDNA or gDNA that came from T cells, B-cell-depleted T cells, or PBMCs.

A Seattle source enrolled patients during active infection and followed them longitudinally. Authors' methods: Estimated nucleated cell counts came from reference gene primer amplification. The protocol was immunoSEQ multiplex PCR, while the TCRdb copy is restricted to in-frame clones and leaves out a portion. That table furnishes V, J and clone size, whereas the DNA furnished D and trimming. The table lists about 300,000 clones, approximately 84% of them singletons. V dropped 6 bases and J dropped 6; count of bases not matched to a gene: 8. The germline CDR1 and CDR2 sequences are MDHEN and SYDVKM. The CDR3 contains 15 residues.

The sequenced material came from peripheral blood. This receptor was taken from a human donor with COVID-19, enrolled during active disease. The donor label of this sample is uncertain. V usage is TRBV28 and J usage is TRBJ1-4; 9 bases align to TRBD1. CDR3 sequence reads: CASRGTGRSDEKLFF. The CDR3 DNA sequence: TGTGCCAGCAGGGGGACAGGGCGGTCCGATGAAAAACTGTTTTTT.